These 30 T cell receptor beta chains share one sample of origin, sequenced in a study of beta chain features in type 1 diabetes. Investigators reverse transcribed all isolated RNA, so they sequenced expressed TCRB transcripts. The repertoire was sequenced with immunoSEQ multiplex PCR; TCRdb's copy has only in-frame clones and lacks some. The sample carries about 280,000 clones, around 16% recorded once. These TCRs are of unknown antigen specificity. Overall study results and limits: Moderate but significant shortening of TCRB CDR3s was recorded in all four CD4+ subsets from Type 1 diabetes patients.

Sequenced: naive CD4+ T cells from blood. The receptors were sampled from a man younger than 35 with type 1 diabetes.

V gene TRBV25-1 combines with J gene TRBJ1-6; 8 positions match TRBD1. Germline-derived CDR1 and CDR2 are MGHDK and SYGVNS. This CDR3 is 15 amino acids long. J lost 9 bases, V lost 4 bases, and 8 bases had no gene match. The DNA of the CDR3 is TGTGCCAGCAGTGCCCCCGGACAGGGACGTTCACCCCTCCACTTT. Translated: CASSAPGQGRSPLHF.

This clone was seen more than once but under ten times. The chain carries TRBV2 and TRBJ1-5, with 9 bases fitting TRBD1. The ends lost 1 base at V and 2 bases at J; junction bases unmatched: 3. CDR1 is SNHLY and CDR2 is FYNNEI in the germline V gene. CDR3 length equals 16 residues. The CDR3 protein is CASSEVRTGGNQPQHF. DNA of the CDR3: TGTGCCAGCAGTGAAGTGAGGACAGGGGGCAATCAGCCCCAGCATTTT. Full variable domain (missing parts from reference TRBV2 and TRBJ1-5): EPEVTQTPSHQVTQMGQEVILRCVPISNHLYFYWYRQILGQKVEFLVSFYNNEISEKSEIFDDQFSVERPDGSNFTLKIRSTKLEDSAMYFCASSEVRTGGNQPQHFGDGTRLSIL.

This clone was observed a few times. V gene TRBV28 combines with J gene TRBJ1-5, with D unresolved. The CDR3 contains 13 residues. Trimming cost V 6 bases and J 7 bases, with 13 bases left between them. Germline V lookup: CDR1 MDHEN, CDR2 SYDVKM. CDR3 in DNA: TGTGCCAGCAGCCGGGGAGGGAGGCAGCCCCAGCATTTT. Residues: CASSRGGRQPQHF.

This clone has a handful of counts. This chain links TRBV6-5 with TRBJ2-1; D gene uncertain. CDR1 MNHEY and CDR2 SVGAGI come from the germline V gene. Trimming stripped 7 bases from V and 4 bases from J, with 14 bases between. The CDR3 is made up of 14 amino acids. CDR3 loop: CASTRLASYNEQFF. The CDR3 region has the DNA TGTGCCAGCACTCGACTCGCTAGTTACAATGAGCAGTTCTTC.

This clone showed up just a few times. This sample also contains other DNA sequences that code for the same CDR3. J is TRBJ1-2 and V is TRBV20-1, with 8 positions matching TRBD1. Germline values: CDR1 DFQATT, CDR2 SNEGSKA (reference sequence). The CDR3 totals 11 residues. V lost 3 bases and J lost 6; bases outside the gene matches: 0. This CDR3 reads CSARDRDGYTF. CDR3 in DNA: TGCAGTGCTAGGGACAGGGATGGCTACACCTTC.

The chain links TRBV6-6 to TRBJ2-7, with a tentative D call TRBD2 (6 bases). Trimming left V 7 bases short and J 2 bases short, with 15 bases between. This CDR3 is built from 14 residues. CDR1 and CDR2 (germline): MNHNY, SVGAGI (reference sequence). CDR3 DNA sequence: TGTGCCAGCACAACGGCTACGGGAGCCTACGAGCAGTACTTC. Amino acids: CASTTATGAYEQYF.

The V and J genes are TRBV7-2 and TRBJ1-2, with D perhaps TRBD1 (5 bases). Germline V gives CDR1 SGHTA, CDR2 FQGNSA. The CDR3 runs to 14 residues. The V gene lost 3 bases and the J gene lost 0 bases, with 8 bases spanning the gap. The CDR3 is CASSLQTANYGYTF. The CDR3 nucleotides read TGTGCCAGCAGCTTGCAGACAGCTAACTATGGCTACACCTTC.

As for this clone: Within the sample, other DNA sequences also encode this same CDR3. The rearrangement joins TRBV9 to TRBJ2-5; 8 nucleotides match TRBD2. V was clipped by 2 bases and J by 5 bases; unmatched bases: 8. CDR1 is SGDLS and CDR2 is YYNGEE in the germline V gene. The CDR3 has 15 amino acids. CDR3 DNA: TGTGCCAGCAGCGTCGACGGGACTAGACAGGAGACCCAGTACTTC. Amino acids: CASSVDGTRQETQYF.

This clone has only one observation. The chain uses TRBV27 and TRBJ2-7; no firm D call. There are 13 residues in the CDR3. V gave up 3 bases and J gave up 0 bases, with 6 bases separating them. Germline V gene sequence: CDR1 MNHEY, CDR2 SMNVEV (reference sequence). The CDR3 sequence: CASSFGVSYEQYF. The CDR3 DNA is TGTGCCAGCAGTTTTGGAGTCTCCTACGAGCAGTACTTC.

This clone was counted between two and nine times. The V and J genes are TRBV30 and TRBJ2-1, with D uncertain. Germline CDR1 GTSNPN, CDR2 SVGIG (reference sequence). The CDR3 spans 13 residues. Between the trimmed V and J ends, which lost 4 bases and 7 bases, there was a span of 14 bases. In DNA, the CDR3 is TGTGCCTGGACCCTACTACCCGAAAATGAGCAGTTCTTC. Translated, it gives CAWTLLPENEQFF.

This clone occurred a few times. CDR3 sequence (DNA): TGTGCCAGCAGTTACTCTCAGGGTAACACTGAAGCTTTCTTT. Translated, it gives CASSYSQGNTEAFF. V gene TRBV6-5 combines with J gene TRBJ1-1; D is perhaps TRBD1 (5 bases). The germline V gene has CDR1 MNHEY and CDR2 SVGAGI. V was cut by 0 bases and J by 2 bases, with 7 bases left in between. The CDR3 covers 14 residues.

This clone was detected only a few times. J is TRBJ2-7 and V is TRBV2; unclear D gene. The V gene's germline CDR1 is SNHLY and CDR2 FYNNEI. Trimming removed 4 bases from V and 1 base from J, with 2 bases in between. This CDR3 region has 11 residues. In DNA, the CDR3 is TGTGCCAGCAGTGCTTCCTACGAGCAGTACTTC. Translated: CASSASYEQYF.

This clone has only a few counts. CDR3 sequence (DNA): TGCGCCAGCAGCCTCCAGGGGGTCGGGGAGACCCAGTACTTC. Amino acids: CASSLQGVGETQYF. This chain uses TRBV4-1 with TRBJ2-5; TRBD1 matches at 7 bases. The CDR3 is 14 amino acids. V was clipped by 4 bases and J by 5 bases; unmatched bases: 7. In germline, CDR1 is MGHRA, CDR2 YSYEKL.

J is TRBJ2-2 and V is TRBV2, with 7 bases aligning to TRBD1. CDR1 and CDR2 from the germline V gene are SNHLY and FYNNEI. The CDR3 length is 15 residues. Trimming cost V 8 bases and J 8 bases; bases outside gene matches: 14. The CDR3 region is CASSRTGRLVGELFF. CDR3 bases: TGTGCCAGCTCCAGGACAGGCCGTTTGGTAGGGGAGCTGTTTTTT.

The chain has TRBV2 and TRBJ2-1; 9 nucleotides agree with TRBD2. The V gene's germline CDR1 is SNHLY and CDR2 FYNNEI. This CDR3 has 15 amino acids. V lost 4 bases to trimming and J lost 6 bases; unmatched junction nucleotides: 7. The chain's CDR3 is CASSVPRGGRNEQFF. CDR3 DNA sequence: TGTGCCAGCAGTGTTCCGCGGGGGGGCCGCAATGAGCAGTTCTTC.

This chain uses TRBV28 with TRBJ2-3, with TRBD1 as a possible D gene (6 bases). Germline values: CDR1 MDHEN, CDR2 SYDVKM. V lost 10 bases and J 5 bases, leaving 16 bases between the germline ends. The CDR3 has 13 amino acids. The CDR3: CATLVGAEDTQYF. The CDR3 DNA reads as TGTGCCACCCTAGTGGGGGCAGAAGATACGCAGTATTTT.

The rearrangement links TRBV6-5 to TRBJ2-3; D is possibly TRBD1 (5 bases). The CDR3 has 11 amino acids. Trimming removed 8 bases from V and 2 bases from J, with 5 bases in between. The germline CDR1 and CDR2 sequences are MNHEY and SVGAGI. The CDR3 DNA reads TGTGCCAGCGGGGCCACAGATACGCAGTATTTT. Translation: CASGATDTQYF.

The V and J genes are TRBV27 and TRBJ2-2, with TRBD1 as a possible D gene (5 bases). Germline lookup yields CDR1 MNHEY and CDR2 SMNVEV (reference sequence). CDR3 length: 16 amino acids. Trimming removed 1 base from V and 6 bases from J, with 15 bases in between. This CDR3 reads CASSLWMAGSAGELFF. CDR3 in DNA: TGTGCCAGCAGTTTATGGATGGCAGGGTCGGCCGGGGAGCTGTTTTTT.

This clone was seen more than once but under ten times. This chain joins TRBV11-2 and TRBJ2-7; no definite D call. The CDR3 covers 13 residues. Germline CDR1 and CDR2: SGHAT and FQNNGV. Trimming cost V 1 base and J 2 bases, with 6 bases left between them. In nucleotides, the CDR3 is TGTGCCAGCAGCTTAGGGCTAGCCTACGAGCAGTACTTC. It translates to CASSLGLAYEQYF.

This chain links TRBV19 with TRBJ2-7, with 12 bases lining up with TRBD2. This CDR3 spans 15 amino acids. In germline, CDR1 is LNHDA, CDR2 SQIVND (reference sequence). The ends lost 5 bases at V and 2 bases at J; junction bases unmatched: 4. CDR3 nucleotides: TGTGCCAGTAGTGTGACTAGCGGGGGAACCTACGAGCAGTACTTC. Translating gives CASSVTSGGTYEQYF.

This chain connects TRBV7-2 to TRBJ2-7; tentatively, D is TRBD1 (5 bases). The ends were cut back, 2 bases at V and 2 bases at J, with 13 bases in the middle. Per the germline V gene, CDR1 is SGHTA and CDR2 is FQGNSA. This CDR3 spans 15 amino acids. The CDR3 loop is CASSLSVDRAYEQYF. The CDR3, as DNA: TGTGCCAGCAGCTTATCGGTTGACAGAGCCTACGAGCAGTACTTC.

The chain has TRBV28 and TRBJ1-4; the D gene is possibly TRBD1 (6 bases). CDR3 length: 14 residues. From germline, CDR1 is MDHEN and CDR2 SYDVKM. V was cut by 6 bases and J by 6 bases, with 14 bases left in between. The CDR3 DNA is TGTGCCAGCAGGTCGACAGGTGGGGATGAAAAACTGTTTTTT. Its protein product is CASRSTGGDEKLFF.

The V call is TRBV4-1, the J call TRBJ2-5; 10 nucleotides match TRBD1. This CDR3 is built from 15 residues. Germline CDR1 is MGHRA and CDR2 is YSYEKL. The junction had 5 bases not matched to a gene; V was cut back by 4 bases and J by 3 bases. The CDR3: CASSPSGTGEETQYF. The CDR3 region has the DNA TGCGCCAGCAGCCCTTCAGGGACAGGGGAAGAGACCCAGTACTTC.

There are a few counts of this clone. The CDR3 sequence: CASSTPRYGYTF. The CDR3 DNA follows: TGTGCCAGCAGCACTCCCCGCTATGGCTACACCTTC. The gene calls are TRBV5-4 and TRBJ1-2; no clear D gene. The CDR3 has 12 amino acids. Germline V gene lookup returns CDR1 SGHNT and CDR2 YYREEE (reference sequence). The V gene lost 4 bases and the J gene lost 4 bases, with 8 bases spanning the gap.

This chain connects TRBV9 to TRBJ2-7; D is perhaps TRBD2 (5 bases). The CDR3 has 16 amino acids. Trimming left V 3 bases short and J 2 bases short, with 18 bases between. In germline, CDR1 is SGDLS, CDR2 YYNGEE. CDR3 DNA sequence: TGTGCCAGCAGCGCCTCTGGGAGTCCAGGCACCTACGAGCAGTACTTC. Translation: CASSASGSPGTYEQYF.

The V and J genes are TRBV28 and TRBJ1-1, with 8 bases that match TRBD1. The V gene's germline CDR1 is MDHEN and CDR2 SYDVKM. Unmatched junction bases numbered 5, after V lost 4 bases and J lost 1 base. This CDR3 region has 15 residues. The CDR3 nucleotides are TGTGCCAGCAGTTCCCGGACAGGGTGGAACACTGAAGCTTTCTTT. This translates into CASSSRTGWNTEAFF.

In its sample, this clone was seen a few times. The CDR3 DNA reads as TGTGCCACCAGCAGAGTGAGAGGGACAGGGGTAGTCGACAATGAGCAGTTCTTC. It translates to CATSRVRGTGVVDNEQFF. The gene calls are TRBV15 and TRBJ2-1, with 10 nucleotides matching TRBD1. Germline trimming cut 1 base from V and 5 bases from J; bases unmatched to any gene: 11. Germline V gene lookup returns CDR1 LNHNV and CDR2 YYDKDF (reference sequence). There are 18 residues in the CDR3.

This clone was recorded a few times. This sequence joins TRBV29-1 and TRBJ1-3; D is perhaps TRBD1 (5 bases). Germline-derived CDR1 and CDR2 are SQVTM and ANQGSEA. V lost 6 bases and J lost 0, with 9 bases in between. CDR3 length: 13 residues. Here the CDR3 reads CSVLRASGNTIYF. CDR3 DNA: TGCAGCGTCCTCAGGGCCTCTGGAAACACCATATATTTT.

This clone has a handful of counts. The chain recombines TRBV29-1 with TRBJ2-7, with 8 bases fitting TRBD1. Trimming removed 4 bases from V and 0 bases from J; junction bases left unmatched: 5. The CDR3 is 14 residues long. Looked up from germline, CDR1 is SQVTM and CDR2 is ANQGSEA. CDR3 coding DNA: TGCAGCGTTGCCGACAGGGGACCCTCCTACGAGCAGTACTTC. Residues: CSVADRGPSYEQYF.

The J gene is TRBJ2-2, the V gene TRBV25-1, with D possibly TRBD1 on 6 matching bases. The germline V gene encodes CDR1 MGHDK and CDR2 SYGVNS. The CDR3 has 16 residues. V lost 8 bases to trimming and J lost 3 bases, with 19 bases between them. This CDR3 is CASRGQPSQDTGELFF. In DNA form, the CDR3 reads TGTGCCAGCCGAGGACAGCCGAGCCAGGACACCGGGGAGCTGTTTTTT.